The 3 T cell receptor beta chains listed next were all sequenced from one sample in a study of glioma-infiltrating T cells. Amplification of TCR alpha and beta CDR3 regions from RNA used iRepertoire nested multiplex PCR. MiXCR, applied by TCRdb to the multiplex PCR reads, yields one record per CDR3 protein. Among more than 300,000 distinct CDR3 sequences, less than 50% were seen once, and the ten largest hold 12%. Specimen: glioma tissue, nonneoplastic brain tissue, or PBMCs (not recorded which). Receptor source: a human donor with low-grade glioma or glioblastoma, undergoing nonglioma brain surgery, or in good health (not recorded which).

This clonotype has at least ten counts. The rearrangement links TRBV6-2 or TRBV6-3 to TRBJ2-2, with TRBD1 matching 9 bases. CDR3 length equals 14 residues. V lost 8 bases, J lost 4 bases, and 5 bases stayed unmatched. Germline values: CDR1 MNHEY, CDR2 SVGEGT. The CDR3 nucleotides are TGTGCCAGCTCACAGGGGGCGAGCACCGGGGAGCTGTTTTTT. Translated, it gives CASSQGASTGELFF.

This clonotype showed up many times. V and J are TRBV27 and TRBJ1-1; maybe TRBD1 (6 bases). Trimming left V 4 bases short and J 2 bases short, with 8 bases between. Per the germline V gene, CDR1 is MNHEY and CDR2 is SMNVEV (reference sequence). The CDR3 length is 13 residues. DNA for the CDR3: TGTGCCAGCAGTTGGACAGACAACACTGAAGCTTTCTTT. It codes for CASSWTDNTEAFF.

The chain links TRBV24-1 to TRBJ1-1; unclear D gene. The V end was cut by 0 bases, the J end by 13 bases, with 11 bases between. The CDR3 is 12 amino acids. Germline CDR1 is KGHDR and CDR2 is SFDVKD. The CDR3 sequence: CATSDLRRGFFF. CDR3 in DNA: TGTGCCACCAGTGATTTGCGGCGGGGATTTTTCTTT.